These 11 T cell receptor beta chains came from one sample sequenced in a study of blood T cell repertoires in COVID-19. Measured with immunoSEQ multiplex PCR; TCRdb has only the in-frame clones, and not every one. The sample has 40,000 to 50,000 clones, approximately 83% seen once. Sequences were obtained from peripheral blood. The receptors originated from a woman aged 80 or over with acute or convalescent COVID-19.

V and J are TRBV7-2 and TRBJ1-1; D perhaps matches TRBD1 (5 bases). CDR3 length: 17 amino acids. With 5 bases removed from V and 0 bases from J, the gap between germline ends came to 19 bases. Germline CDR1 SGHTA, CDR2 FQGNSA. The CDR3 loop is CASSHRWAGPMNTEAFF. In DNA form, the CDR3 reads TGTGCCAGCAGCCATAGGTGGGCAGGGCCCATGAACACTGAAGCTTTCTTT.

V is TRBV7-9 and J is TRBJ1-2; no definite D call. V lost 2 bases, J lost 4 bases, and 11 bases lay in between. Germline V lookup: CDR1 SEHNR, CDR2 FQNEAQ (reference sequence). CDR3 size: 14 residues. CDR3 nucleotides: TGTGCCAGCAGCTTAATGCTAGGCCCCTATGGCTACACCTTC. Translating gives CASSLMLGPYGYTF.

This clone was recorded a few times. The gene calls are TRBV19 and TRBJ2-7; D is unresolved. CDR3 length: 12 amino acids. Trimming shortened V by 3 bases and J by 3 bases, and 6 bases separated the two germline ends. Germline values: CDR1 LNHDA, CDR2 SQIVND (reference sequence). The CDR3 here is CASSIAGYEQYF. The DNA for the CDR3 is TGTGCCAGTAGTATCGCCGGCTACGAGCAGTACTTC.

The chain has TRBV6-5 and TRBJ1-2; 12 nucleotides match TRBD1. This CDR3 has 15 amino acids. Germline trimming cut 7 bases from V and 7 bases from J; bases unmatched to any gene: 10. Germline V gives CDR1 MNHEY, CDR2 SVGAGI. Here the CDR3 reads CASNTAGQGAGGYTF. The CDR3 nucleotides are TGTGCCAGCAATACTGCGGGACAGGGGGCAGGTGGCTACACCTTC.

The rearrangement links TRBV7-2 to TRBJ2-1; TRBD2 agrees at 16 bases. The CDR3 has 18 amino acids. V lost 5 bases, J lost 3 bases, and 7 bases stayed unmatched. Germline CDR1 SGHTA, CDR2 FQGNSA. The CDR3 bases are TGTGCCAGCAGCCCCAAGGGACTAGCGGGGGGGGGCTACAATGAGCAGTTCTTC. Translation gives CASSPKGLAGGGYNEQFF.

The chain uses TRBV10-3 and TRBJ2-1; 10 bases fit TRBD1. CDR1 is ENHRY, CDR2 SYGVKD, per germline. V shed 4 bases, J shed 5 bases, and the junction held 14 bases outside the gene matches. This CDR3 contains 18 residues. The CDR3 here is CAISVGLEGDRGHNEQFF. The CDR3 DNA sequence: TGTGCCATCAGTGTAGGACTTGAAGGGGACAGGGGTCACAATGAGCAGTTCTTC.

The chain carries TRBV7-8 and TRBJ2-5; maybe TRBD2 (5 bases). This CDR3 region has 13 residues. Trimming cost V 5 bases and J 5 bases, with 12 bases left between them. Germline V gene data show CDR1 as SGHVS and CDR2 as FQNEAQ. The DNA of the CDR3 is TGTGCCAGCAGCCCCCGGACGGGGGAGACCCAGTACTTC. It codes for CASSPRTGETQYF.

The V call is TRBV11-3, the J call TRBJ2-1; 12 bases align to TRBD1. Germline V gives CDR1 SGHNT, CDR2 YENEEA. V shed 4 bases and J 6 bases; nucleotides not matched to a gene: 4. The CDR3 has 15 amino acids. This chain's CDR3 is CASSSQGQGANEQFF. The CDR3 bases are TGTGCCAGCAGCTCTCAGGGACAGGGGGCCAATGAGCAGTTCTTC.

This chain links TRBV7-2 with TRBJ1-1, with 11 bases fitting TRBD1. Germline CDR1 and CDR2: SGHTA and FQGNSA. V lost 7 bases and J lost 4; bases outside the gene matches: 11. The CDR3 covers 16 residues. The CDR3 bases are TGTGCCAGCAACGCCCCCGGGGACAGGGGGAGCACTGAAGCTTTCTTT. Translated: CASNAPGDRGSTEAFF. Combining the CDR3 with reference TRBV7-2 and TRBJ1-1 gives the whole variable domain GAGVSQSPSNKVTEKGKDVELRCDPISGHTALYWYRQSLGQGLEFLIYFQGNSAPDKSGLPSDRFSAERTGGSVSTLTIQRTQQEDSAVYLCASNAPGDRGSTEAFFGQGTRLTVV.

The V call is TRBV7-9, the J call TRBJ2-1, with 11 positions matching TRBD2. The CDR3 sequence is 15 residues long. Germline trimming cut 6 bases from V and 3 bases from J; bases unmatched to any gene: 4. Germline values: CDR1 SEHNR, CDR2 FQNEAQ (reference sequence). CDR3 residues: CASSLAGGHYNEQFF. The CDR3 coding sequence is TGTGCCAGCAGTCTAGCGGGGGGCCACTACAATGAGCAGTTCTTC.

The V call is TRBV18, the J call TRBJ2-2; a possible D gene is TRBD1 (8 bases). This CDR3 region has 16 residues. With 3 bases removed from V and 3 bases from J, the gap between germline ends came to 14 bases. In germline, CDR1 is KGHSH, CDR2 LQKENI. The CDR3 DNA follows: TGTGCCAGCTCACCTGGACAGGGAGGGGACACCGGGGAGCTGTTTTTT. Its protein product is CASSPGQGGDTGELFF.